The T cell receptor (beta chain) under discussion was sequenced for a study of T cell responses to AZD1222 COVID-19 vaccine. With V trimmed by 0 bases and J by 2 bases, 0 bases remained unmatched. Germline CDR1 and CDR2: MNHEY and SVGEGT. The CDR3 has 14 residues. Measured with immunoSEQ multiplex PCR; TCRdb has only the in-frame clones, and not every one. The table has some 84,000 clones, around nine tenths seen once. The TCR was taken from an adult who received the AZD1222 COVID-19 vaccine. Sample: peripheral blood, taken 28 days after the second AZD1222 dose. The chain carries TRBV6-2 or TRBV6-3 and TRBJ2-5; 7 bases map to TRBD1. CDR3 nucleotide sequence: TGTGCCAGCAGTTACTCGACAGGGCAAGAGACCCAGTACTTC. It translates to CASSYSTGQETQYF.